This paragraph covers one T cell receptor (beta chain) sequence. The sample belongs to a study of T cells after somatic rescue of genetic block. Libraries were prepared by immunoSEQ multiplex PCR; TCRdb keeps only in-frame clonotypes and omits some of them. The sample shows around 100,000 clones, 75% to 95% of them seen only once. This TCR was sampled from a woman aged 18-29 years. The sample taken for sequencing was peripheral blood mononuclear cells (PBMCs).

The CDR3 bases are TGCGCCAGCAGCTTGGCCCCGGGGGGTCGCACAGATACGCAGTATTTT. Its protein is CASSLAPGGRTDTQYF. The rearrangement links TRBV5-1 to TRBJ2-3; TRBD2 matches at 7 bases. The CDR3 totals 16 residues. Trimming cost V 0 bases and J 1 base; bases outside gene matches: 5. The germline V gene encodes CDR1 SGHRS and CDR2 YFSETQ. Full variable domain (rest looked up from reference TRBV5-1 and TRBJ2-3): KAGVTQTPRYLIKTRGQQVTLSCSPISGHRSVSWYQQTPGQGLQFLFEYFSETQRNKGNFPGRFSGRQFSNSRSEMNVSTLELGDSALYLCASSLAPGGRTDTQYFGPGTRLTVL.